This T cell receptor (beta chain) was sequenced during a study of T cells after yellow fever vaccination (dated by TCRdb to the late 2010s). Background for the entire study: The SMART-Seq v4 Ultra Low Input RNA kit was used to prepare libraries from fractions with low cell numbers. To follow T-cell clones before and after both primary and booster YFV17D yellow fever vaccination, bulk TCR alpha and beta repertoires underwent longitudinal sequencing. Two healthy male donors, one aged 18 to 30 and one aged 30 to 40 years, made up the cohort. Bulk PBMC replicates and cell subsets were isolated from blood drawn at multiple timepoints before and after both primary and secondary immunization. Overall results and qualifications from the work: Because abundant contaminating clonotypes from the bulk population could be contained in FACS-sorted repertoires, computational filtering was required. Because only two donors were included in the study, the extent to which the findings can be generalized is limited. A small share of clonotypes was detected in both CD4 and CD8 compartments, with the overlap likely arising from convergent recombination. The secondary T-cell response was found to be weaker but faster than the primary response, with a peak reached on day 5 rather than on day 15. Most clones expanded after primary vaccination (around 97% of CD4 and 88% of CD8) were re-detected after the booster, suggesting that broad memory maintenance occurred.

CDR1 and CDR2 are read off the germline V gene as SGHTA and FQGNSA. The CDR3 covers 13 residues, taking in both the cysteine and the phenylalanine. Only the CDR3 DNA is retained, 39 bases long and in frame from the first base. V ends up 5 bases short and J 8 bases short, with an unmatched junction base count of 5. The reads were generated on an Illumina NovaSeq 6000. TCR cDNA was synthesized by 5'RACE template switching, which introduced a universal primer site and unique molecular identifiers. Priming of cDNA synthesis was performed from both the TCR alpha and TCR beta constant segments. Library amplification involved two PCR steps, and the second step added sample barcodes and sequencing adapters. Libraries were sequenced on Illumina HiSeq 2500 (2x100 bp) or NovaSeq (2x150 bp). As for the authors' bioinformatics: MIGEC was used to demultiplex reads and collapse the reads into UMI consensus sequences, and MiXCR was used for V(D)J alignment. Vaccine-responding clonotypes were defined with edgeR using replicate PBMC samples, requiring FDR below 0.01 and a log2 fold change above 5 up to day 15. Bulk clonotypes were assigned CD4 or CD8 identity according to which sequenced CD4 or CD8 repertoire held them at higher abundance. Clones were called with MiXCR by TCRdb after fastp trimmed the public reads at Q25, and only in-frame beta chains were retained. Rows with one shared CDR3 protein collapse into an entry with the most common genes and DNA. The V and J calls shown here were made by TCRdb, not taken from the authors' results. The sample table contains some 290,000 distinct CDR3 sequences; only one count was recorded for about 10% of them. The ten largest make up 3% to 3.5% of the sample.

The treatment or condition label on this specimen signifies: live attenuated yellow fever vaccine strain. A standard Ficoll-Paque protocol was used to isolate PBMCs from peripheral blood. CD4 and CD8 T-cell fractions were isolated with Dynabeads CD4 and CD8 positive selection kits. TriZol was used to extract RNA from bulk PBMCs, from CD4 and CD8 fractions, and from dextramer-positive and dextramer-negative fractions. About this clonotype itself: There is no known antigen for this receptor. Per-base qualities were not stored, and no clone one base away is much larger.

The source was CD4+ T cells sorted from PBMCs, collected 45 days after the yellow fever booster vaccination. The sequence was obtained from a man aged 18 to 35 who received the YFV17D yellow fever vaccine. The chain is encoded by TRBV7-2 joined to TRBJ1-2; 10 junctional bases match TRBD1. The DNA reads as follows: TGTGCCAGCAGCCCCGGGACAGGGGTGGGCTACACCTTC. The translation is CASSPGTGVGYTF.